This T cell receptor (beta chain) was found in a study of early T cells in non-severe SARS-CoV-2 infection. Overall study: Unpaired chains resulted from sequencing bulk RNA of unsorted whole blood.

TCRdb processed the 5' RACE reads anew with MiXCR; each CDR3 protein has one entry. The table has 97,000 or so distinct CDR3 sequences, around 10% seen once. In its sample, this clonotype was seen a few times. Its target is unknown. V lost 3 bases to trimming and J lost 6 bases, with 2 bases between them. The CDR3 is 11 residues long. Study outcomes and limitations: Clonotype matching in VDJdb favored anti-spike CD8 responses and did not capture private and CD4 specificities.

Sequencing used whole blood, obtained at baseline. The TCR sequence derives from an adult who was a healthcare worker with PCR-confirmed SARS-CoV-2 infection or an uninfected control (not recorded which). The gene calls are TRBV12-3 or TRBV12-4 and TRBJ2-2, with D hard to call. CDR3: CASSFPGELFF. Written as DNA, the CDR3 is TGTGCCAGCAGTTTTCCCGGGGAGCTGTTTTTT.